The text below deals with one TCR beta chain. Using its own MiXCR run on the 5' RACE reads, TCRdb lists one record per CDR3 protein. The sample has about 120,000 distinct CDR3 sequences, approximately 15% seen once. The sample belongs to a study of T-cell memory formation after mild COVID-19. V was cut by 3 bases and J by 7 bases, with 10 bases left in between. CDR3 length: 13 amino acids. Sequenced material: PBMCs or a T cell subset sorted from them (not recorded which). This clonotype was obtained from an adult woman who had mild COVID-19 (a few samples of this study predate the infection). Cell type and time point are not known. The chain is built from TRBV12-3 or TRBV12-4 and TRBJ2-1, with D perhaps TRBD1 or TRBD2 (5 bases each). CDR3 loop: CASSFLGVNEQFF. The CDR3, as DNA: TGTGCCAGCAGTTTTCTGGGGGTAAATGAGCAGTTCTTC.